Below, 24 T cell receptor beta chains from the same sample are listed, as sequenced in a study of T cells after yellow fever vaccination. MiXCR was run by TCRdb on the 5' RACE reads, yielding one entry per CDR3 protein. In the table there are more than 65,000 distinct CDR3 sequences, 13% of which are singletons. The starting material was CD8+ T cells not binding an NS4B(214-222) dextramer, sorted from PBMCs, obtained roughly 23 days after the first yellow fever vaccination. The receptors originated from a young man who received the YFV17D yellow fever vaccine.

This chain uses TRBV7-9 with TRBJ1-2; D is undetermined. Trimming took off 4 bases at V and 10 bases at J, with 10 bases between the two ends. This CDR3 region has 11 residues. Germline V lookup: CDR1 SEHNR, CDR2 FQNEAQ (reference sequence). The CDR3 nucleotides are TGTGCCAGCAGCTCGGGTTGGGTCTACACCTTC. It codes for CASSSGWVYTF.

This clonotype has a single count. The V call is TRBV5-5, the J call TRBJ1-1; 9 positions agree with TRBD1. This CDR3 contains 13 residues. V was clipped by 4 bases and J by 8 bases; unmatched bases: 6. Germline CDR1 is SGHKS and CDR2 is YYEKEE (reference sequence). The CDR3 nucleotides are TGTGCCAGCAGCCTGGGGGACAGGGCGGAAGCTTTCTTT. Its protein product is CASSLGDRAEAFF. The full variable domain, rest sourced from reference TRBV5-5 and TRBJ1-1, is DAGVTQSPTHLIKTRGQQVTLRCSPISGHKSVSWYQQVLGQGPQFIFQYYEKEERGRGNFPDRFSARQFPNYSSELNVNALLLGDSALYLCASSLGDRAEAFFGQGTRLTVV.

This clonotype was detected a few times. This sequence joins TRBV2 and TRBJ2-3; 8 bases map to TRBD1. This CDR3 has 16 residues. Germline lookup yields CDR1 SNHLY and CDR2 FYNNEI. V lost 3 bases and J lost 7; bases outside the gene matches: 12. CDR3 protein: CASSDPGTGPTHTQYF. DNA for the CDR3: TGTGCCAGCAGTGACCCAGGGACAGGACCCACCCATACGCAGTATTTT.

This chain links TRBV25-1 with TRBJ1-1, with no clear D. CDR3 size: 11 residues. V lost 8 bases and J 3 bases, leaving 7 bases between the germline ends. The germline CDR1 and CDR2 sequences are MGHDK and SYGVNS. The CDR3 region is CASGQDTEAFF. As DNA, the CDR3 is TGTGCCAGCGGGCAAGACACTGAAGCTTTCTTT.

This clonotype was counted only a few times. The chain combines TRBV25-1 with TRBJ1-2; D gene unclear. The CDR3 length is 11 residues. CDR1 and CDR2 from the germline V gene are MGHDK and SYGVNS. V lost 7 bases, J lost 8 bases, and 11 bases lay in between. CDR3 coding DNA: TGTGCCAGCACCCACGAGGACGGCTACACCTTC. It translates to CASTHEDGYTF.

This clonotype has only a few counts. CDR3: CASSQTGTSVNEQFF. The CDR3 DNA sequence: TGTGCCAGCAGCCAGACCGGGACTAGCGTCAATGAGCAGTTCTTC. The genes are TRBV4-2 and TRBJ2-1, with 10 bases fitting TRBD2. Germline V gene lookup returns CDR1 LGHNA and CDR2 YNFKEQ. Trimming took 3 bases from V and 6 from J; bases not matched to a gene: 5. This CDR3 is 15 amino acids long.

The V call is TRBV12-3 or TRBV12-4, the J call TRBJ1-2, with D possibly TRBD1 on 6 matching bases. V gave up 6 bases and J gave up 4 bases, with 12 bases separating them. This CDR3 is 13 amino acids long. This CDR3 reads CASSRQASYGYTF. The CDR3 nucleotides read TGTGCCAGCAGCCGACAGGCATCCTATGGCTACACCTTC.

This clonotype was counted between two and nine times. The chain is built from TRBV7-9 and TRBJ2-7, with D perhaps matching TRBD2 (5 bases). Trimming left V 6 bases short and J 2 bases short, with 14 bases between. Looked up from germline, CDR1 is SEHNR and CDR2 is FQNEAQ (reference sequence). CDR3 length equals 14 residues. CDR3 bases: TGTGCCAGCAGTTACTCGGGGTCCCCCTACGAGCAGTACTTC. This sequence encodes CASSYSGSPYEQYF.

The rearrangement joins TRBV7-9 to TRBJ2-1; D is unclear. Trimming took 5 bases from V and 5 from J, leaving 13 bases between them. The CDR3 length is 14 residues. Germline lookup yields CDR1 SEHNR and CDR2 FQNEAQ (reference sequence). CDR3 in amino acids: CASSKSGPNNEQFF. In DNA, the CDR3 is TGTGCCAGCAGCAAATCGGGCCCCAACAATGAGCAGTTCTTC.

At least ten counts were recorded for this clonotype. The rearrangement links TRBV12-3 or TRBV12-4 to TRBJ2-1; 10 bases align to TRBD1. Trimming cost V 4 bases and J 8 bases; bases outside gene matches: 11. CDR3 length: 16 amino acids. The CDR3 sequence: CASSWTGTGVLDEQFF. CDR3 sequence (DNA): TGTGCCAGCAGTTGGACCGGGACAGGGGTTTTAGATGAGCAGTTCTTC.

V usage is TRBV6-2 or TRBV6-3 and J usage is TRBJ1-5; perhaps TRBD1 as D (6 bases). Trimming removed 4 bases from V and 4 bases from J, with 17 bases in between. The CDR3 runs to 16 residues. Germline V gene lookup returns CDR1 MNHEY and CDR2 SVGEGT. This chain's CDR3 is CASSSVVRQANQPQHF. CDR3 DNA: TGTGCCAGCAGTTCGGTGGTGCGACAGGCTAATCAGCCCCAGCATTTT.

This chain connects TRBV9 to TRBJ2-1; 13 positions agree with TRBD2. V lost 4 bases to trimming and J lost 9 bases; unmatched junction nucleotides: 10. CDR1 and CDR2 from the germline V gene are SGDLS and YYNGEE. The CDR3 length is 16 residues. The CDR3 here is CASSPDSGLAGFEQFF. CDR3 coding DNA: TGTGCCAGCAGCCCTGACTCGGGACTAGCGGGGTTTGAGCAGTTCTTC. Full variable domain (missing parts from reference TRBV9 and TRBJ2-1): DSGVTQTPKHLITATGQRVTLRCSPRSGDLSVYWYQQSLDQGLQFLIQYYNGEERAKGNILERFSAQQFPDLHSELNLSSLELGDSALYFCASSPDSGLAGFEQFFGPGTRLTVL.

V usage is TRBV5-1 and J usage is TRBJ2-1; weak D call: TRBD2 (6 bases). Between the trimmed V and J ends, which lost 4 bases and 8 bases, there was a span of 19 bases. Germline lookup yields CDR1 SGHRS and CDR2 YFSETQ. This CDR3 contains 15 residues. CDR3 DNA sequence: TGCGCCAGCAGCCAATGGAGCGGAGGGCCCCATGAGCAGTTCTTC. The encoded protein is CASSQWSGGPHEQFF.

The rearrangement links TRBV19 to TRBJ2-2; TRBD2 agrees at 10 bases. The J segment lost 4 bases and the V segment lost 3 bases, leaving 2 bases of the junction unmatched. The length of the CDR3 is 15 residues. Germline values: CDR1 LNHDA, CDR2 SQIVND (reference sequence). The CDR3 DNA reads TGTGCCAGTAGTATTCTAGCGGGAGCCACCGGGGAGCTGTTTTTT. Protein product: CASSILAGATGELFF.

This clonotype turned up a few times. The V gene is TRBV5-1, the J gene TRBJ1-1, with D hard to call. CDR1 is SGHRS and CDR2 is YFSETQ in the germline V gene. The CDR3 sequence is 13 residues long. V gave up 5 bases and J gave up 3 bases, with 11 bases separating them. CDR3 region: CASRRPGDTEAFF. The CDR3 region has the DNA TGCGCCAGCAGACGCCCCGGGGACACTGAAGCTTTCTTT.

In its sample, this clonotype was seen a few times. The chain joins TRBV7-3 to TRBJ2-7, with D perhaps TRBD2 (6 bases). The germline V and J ends were trimmed by 2 bases and 4 bases, with 15 bases remaining between them. The CDR3 has 15 residues. Germline CDR1 and CDR2: SGHTA and FQGTGA. The chain's CDR3 is CASSLGAGSGYEQYF. Here the CDR3 DNA reads TGTGCCAGCAGCTTAGGTGCGGGGTCAGGATACGAGCAGTACTTC.

The V gene is TRBV7-6, the J gene TRBJ2-1; D is perhaps TRBD2 (6 bases). The germline V gene has CDR1 SGHVS and CDR2 FNYEAQ. The CDR3 is made up of 13 amino acids. V was shortened by 5 bases and J by 10 bases, with 15 bases between the two germline ends. CDR3 residues: CASSTRGLEEQFF. The CDR3 DNA is TGTGCCAGCAGCACACGGGGGTTGGAGGAGCAGTTCTTC.

This chain links TRBV11-2 with TRBJ2-1; D uncertain. CDR1 is SGHAT and CDR2 is FQNNGV in the germline V gene. This CDR3 has 15 amino acids. Trimming removed 0 bases at V and 4 bases at J, with 10 bases between. CDR3 loop: CASSLEAVSYNEQFF. The CDR3 bases are TGTGCCAGCAGCTTAGAGGCAGTCTCATACAATGAGCAGTTCTTC.

This clonotype was observed a handful of times. J is TRBJ1-2 and V is TRBV6-5; D is ambiguous. Germline loops: CDR1 MNHEY, CDR2 SVGAGI. The CDR3 runs 13 residues. V lost 2 bases and J lost 5, with 9 bases in between. In DNA, the CDR3 is TGTGCCAGCAGTTACACGACGGGTTATGGCTACACCTTC. Encoded protein: CASSYTTGYGYTF.

This clonotype was picked up many times. The gene calls are TRBV3-1 and TRBJ2-2; 7 nucleotides agree with TRBD2. V lost 1 base, J lost 4 bases, and 3 bases stayed unmatched. The CDR3 extends over 15 amino acids. Germline-derived CDR1 and CDR2 are LGHDT and YNNKEL (reference sequence). The CDR3 nucleotides are TGTGCCAGCAGCCAAGTTTTAGCGGGCACCGGGGAGCTGTTTTTT. Its protein product is CASSQVLAGTGELFF.

This chain joins TRBV10-2 and TRBJ2-1; 11 nucleotides agree with TRBD2. With 4 bases clipped from V and 4 bases from J, the junction kept 9 bases outside the gene matches. Germline loops: CDR1 WSHSY, CDR2 SAAADI. The length of the CDR3 is 17 residues. The CDR3 DNA is TGCGCCAGCAGTGTACTAGCGGGGGAACTCCGGTACAATGAGCAGTTCTTC. It encodes CASSVLAGELRYNEQFF.

This clonotype is medium-sized (0.01 to 0.1%) by share. This chain connects TRBV12-3 or TRBV12-4 to TRBJ2-1; 8 positions agree with TRBD2. The CDR3 has 14 residues. The ends lost 3 bases at V and 4 bases at J; junction bases unmatched: 2. CDR3 region: CASSLGGGYNEQFF. CDR3 nucleotide sequence: TGTGCCAGCAGTTTGGGCGGGGGGTACAATGAGCAGTTCTTC.

In this sample, this clonotype turned up a few times. The chain combines TRBV7-3 with TRBJ2-1; a weak D match, TRBD2 (5 bases). Trimming removed 0 bases at V and 6 bases at J, with 6 bases between. Germline CDR1 reads SGHTA; CDR2 reads FQGTGA. The CDR3 is 13 amino acids. The CDR3 coding sequence is TGTGCCAGCAGCTTAACGCTAGCCAATGAGCAGTTCTTC. This translates into CASSLTLANEQFF.

On this clonotype: This CDR3 is missing its conserved last phenylalanine or tryptophan, likely due to a read error. The V gene is TRBV4-2, the J gene TRBJ2-7; D remains ambiguous. The CDR3 has 13 residues. Germline V gene lookup returns CDR1 LGHNA and CDR2 YNFKEQ. V lost 0 bases and J 5 bases, leaving 8 bases between the germline ends. For the CDR3, the DNA is TGTGCCAGCAGCCAAGATCTTTTGGACGAGCAGTACCTC. Translation: CASSQDLLDEQYL.